This entry describes one T cell receptor (beta chain). In the authors' methods: Nucleated cell number was recorded as an estimate derived from reference gene primer amplification. TCRdb's table, derived via immunoSEQ multiplex PCR, lists solely in-frame clones and lacks some. V, J and clone size were drawn from that table, and D and trimming were deduced from the DNA. The sample shows a few hundred thousand clones, 88% of them seen only once. The sample is drawn from a study of blood T cell repertoires in COVID-19. Study overall: Sources were T cells, B-cell-depleted T cells, or PBMCs; the material itself was cDNA or gDNA.

Germline V CDR1 and CDR2: MDHEN, SYDVKM. The ends were cut back, 7 bases at V and 0 bases at J, with 12 bases in the middle. CDR3 length equals 14 residues. This chain connects TRBV28 to TRBJ1-1; D not resolved. The clonotype originates from a woman aged 25 to 39 who had been exposed to COVID-19. Material for sequencing was PBMCs or T cells enriched from blood (not recorded which). CDR3 region: CASNGGALNTEAFF. For the CDR3, the DNA is TGTGCCAGCAACGGAGGCGCGCTGAACACTGAAGCTTTCTTT.